This T cell receptor beta chain is from a study of T cells in Graves' hyperthyroidism and ophthalmopathy. Study findings and constraints: Ophthalmopathy was identified by the model a median roughly 6.5 months ahead of onset.

Exclusion criteria comprised uncontrolled infection, other autoimmune disease, pregnancy or lactation. TCR beta CDR3 regions were amplified from RNA. The study used the HTBI primer set for a first-round RT-PCR of the TCR CDR3. TCRdb reanalysed the multiplex PCR reads using MiXCR and keeps one entry per CDR3 protein. Of about 550,000 distinct CDR3 sequences in the sample, around 21% are singletons; the top ten hold about a quarter. Points on this clonotype: No antigen is known for it.

This TCR was recovered from a man aged 18 to 35 with Graves' hyperthyroidism. Sequences were obtained from blood.

CDR3 bases: TGCGCCAGCAGCTTGGCAGGGGGCCGGAATGAAGCTTTCTTT. Protein: CASSLAGGRNEAFF. This chain uses TRBV5-1 with TRBJ1-1; 8 bases line up with TRBD1. Germline-derived CDR1 and CDR2 are SGHRS and YFSETQ. This CDR3 has 14 amino acids. The V segment lost 0 bases and the J segment 7 bases; nucleotides outside the gene matches: 5.